Listed here are 19 T cell receptor beta chains from one sample, sequenced in a study of blood T cells in healthy people across ages. A second PCR, run for roughly 7 to 12 cycles, used a sample-barcoded 5' primer plus a J-beta primer mix. Each CDR3 protein is one row after TCRdb ran MiXCR on the 5' RACE reads. Among about 670,000 distinct CDR3 sequences listed, about 50% were seen once. Material: blood. The source of these receptors is a woman aged 80 or older in good health.

This clonotype was recorded many times. The chain is built from TRBV7-2 and TRBJ2-3, with a possible D match to TRBD1 (5 bases). This CDR3 has 14 amino acids. The germline V and J ends were trimmed by 6 bases and 1 base, with 11 bases remaining between them. In germline, CDR1 is SGHTA, CDR2 FQGNSA. The CDR3 loop reads CASRRTSRTDTQYF. CDR3 in DNA: TGTGCCAGCAGGCGGACATCACGCACAGATACGCAGTATTTT.

This clonotype was counted ten times or more. This sequence joins TRBV13 and TRBJ2-1; D might be TRBD1 or TRBD2, each matching 5 bases. Trimming pared 8 bases from V and 0 bases from J, leaving 14 bases between. Germline CDR1 reads PRHDT; CDR2 reads FYEKMQ (reference sequence). CDR3 length: 15 residues. The CDR3 DNA follows: TGTGCCAGCCAGGGTGATGGGAGCTCCTACAATGAGCAGTTCTTC. Residues: CASQGDGSSYNEQFF.

Notes on this clonotype: A single base separates this from a much larger clone, so it may be a read error. This chain connects TRBV7-2 to TRBJ1-5, with TRBD1 identical over 12 bases. Looked up from germline, CDR1 is SGHTA and CDR2 is FQGNSA. Trimming removed 6 bases from V and 7 bases from J; junction bases left unmatched: 7. The CDR3 has 15 amino acids. CDR3 bases: TGTGCCAGCAGGTCCGGGACAGGGGGCTGGCAGCCCCAGCATTTT. This encodes CASRSGTGGWQPQHF.

As concerns this clonotype: A much larger clonotype is one base distant, so this may be a read error. The chain joins TRBV15 to TRBJ2-5; D possibly corresponds to TRBD1 (5 bases). The end of the DNA fits TRBJ2-4 better, so the J call may be wrong. Germline V gives CDR1 LNHNV, CDR2 YYDKDF (reference sequence). This CDR3 is built from 14 residues. Here the CDR3 reads CATSRDRVGNIQYF. As DNA, the CDR3 is TGTGCCACCAGCAGAGACAGGGTCGGGAACATTCAGTACTTC.

The chain is built from TRBV25-1 and TRBJ1-1; D perhaps matches TRBD1 (5 bases). Germline CDR1 and CDR2: MGHDK and SYGVNS. The CDR3 length is 13 residues. Trimming left V 2 bases short and J 6 bases short, with 10 bases between. The CDR3 DNA follows: TGTGCCAGCAGTGAAGACAGCATAGCTGAAGCTTTCTTT. It is translated as CASSEDSIAEAFF.

DNA for the CDR3: TGCAGTGCTACAAGGGGGCCCGAAAACACTGAAGCTTTCTTT. Its translation: CSATRGPENTEAFF. The genes are TRBV20-1 and TRBJ1-1, with 7 positions matching TRBD1. CDR1 DFQATT and CDR2 SNEGSKA come from the germline V gene (reference sequence). V lost 4 bases, J lost 2 bases, and 7 bases stayed unmatched. The CDR3 sequence is 14 residues long.

The CDR3 coding sequence is TGTGCATGCCCCTACTATGGCTACACCTTC. This translates into CACPYYGYTF. The V gene is TRBV28, the J gene TRBJ1-2; D is ambiguous. Germline V lookup: CDR1 MDHEN, CDR2 SYDVKM. The CDR3 runs 10 residues.

Worth noting for this clonotype: This may stem from a read error, because a much larger clone lies one nucleotide away. This chain connects TRBV20-1 to TRBJ2-1, with TRBD1 as a possible D gene (5 bases). The V end was cut by 2 bases, the J end by 10 bases, with 18 bases between. Germline CDR1 is DFQATT and CDR2 is SNEGSKA (reference sequence). The CDR3 has 14 residues. This chain's CDR3 is CSARKTVGLYEQFF. The DNA for the CDR3 is TGCAGTGCTAGAAAAACGGTGGGGCTGTACGAGCAGTTCTTC.

This clonotype was observed many times. The chain has TRBV12-3 or TRBV12-4 and TRBJ1-2, with D unclear. The CDR3 contains 14 residues. V was cut by 5 bases and J by 2 bases, with 12 bases left in between. The CDR3 region is CASSMSPPNYGYTF. The CDR3 region has the DNA TGTGCCAGCAGTATGTCACCCCCGAACTATGGCTACACCTTC.

As regards this clonotype: A much more abundant neighbour one base away suggests this may be a read error. CDR3 in DNA: TGTGCCAACACCCTTACGGCGGCGAACACCGGGGAGCTGTTTTTT. Its protein is CANTLTAANTGELFF. The chain couples TRBV6-5 to TRBJ2-2; D not resolved. CDR3 length: 15 amino acids. Germline CDR1 MNHEY, CDR2 SVGAGI. The V and J ends lost 10 bases and 0 bases respectively, with 15 bases between them.

The V call is TRBV5-1, the J call TRBJ1-6; 8 bases map to TRBD1. Germline values: CDR1 SGHRS, CDR2 YFSETQ. J gave up 10 bases and V 4 bases, and 7 bases lay outside the gene matches. The CDR3 has 14 residues. CDR3: CASSTGQAQSPLHF. CDR3 DNA: TGCGCCAGCAGCACGGGACAGGCGCAATCACCCCTCCACTTT.

This clonotype was picked up one time. The junction shows a germline mismatch at one end, possibly a read error. The rearrangement joins TRBV5-1 to TRBJ2-7; 13 positions match TRBD2. This CDR3 has 14 amino acids. Germline V gene lookup returns CDR1 SGHRS and CDR2 YFSETQ. Here the CDR3 DNA reads TGCGCCGGCACTAGCGGGAGGGCCACCTACCAGCAGTACTTC. It translates to CAGTSGRATYQQYF.

V is TRBV6-5 and J is TRBJ2-5; D is unclear. The germline gives CDR1 MNHEY, CDR2 SVGAGI. Trimming stripped 5 bases from V and 5 bases from J, with 18 bases between. The CDR3 length is 15 residues. The CDR3 reads CASSPPPWKGETQYF. The CDR3 DNA reads as TGTGCCAGCAGTCCCCCCCCGTGGAAAGGGGAGACCCAGTACTTC.

This chain joins TRBV5-1 and TRBJ1-1, with 9 bases that match TRBD1. From germline, CDR1 is SGHRS and CDR2 YFSETQ. The CDR3 has 17 amino acids. J lost 3 bases, V lost 3 bases, and 12 bases had no gene match. CDR3 coding DNA: TGCGCCAGCAGCTGGGCCGGGACAGGGAACAGGGACACTGAAGCTTTCTTT. Its translation is CASSWAGTGNRDTEAFF.

This rearrangement joins TRBV15 to TRBJ2-1; D might be TRBD1 (5 bases). The CDR3 sequence is 15 residues long. In germline, CDR1 is LNHNV, CDR2 YYDKDF (reference sequence). V lost 0 bases and J 13 bases, leaving 19 bases between the germline ends. The DNA of the CDR3 is TGTGCCACCAGCAGAGAAACCTCAGGGCGAGAGACCCAGTTCTTC. This encodes CATSRETSGRETQFF.

This chain joins TRBV29-1 and TRBJ1-2; possible D gene TRBD1, 6 bases. Germline CDR1 SQVTM, CDR2 ANQGSEA. There are 13 residues in the CDR3. Trimming shortened V by 4 bases and J by 7 bases, and 16 bases separated the two germline ends. This CDR3 reads CSVVTDSQGGYTF. For the CDR3, the DNA is TGCAGCGTTGTCACGGACAGCCAGGGTGGCTACACCTTC.

The genes are TRBV27 and TRBJ1-1; possibly TRBD1 for D (6 bases). The CDR3 totals 15 residues. Deletions cut 5 bases from V and 6 bases from J, with 19 bases between. The germline CDR1 and CDR2 sequences are MNHEY and SMNVEV (reference sequence). CDR3: CASSPIGGARAEAFF. CDR3 bases: TGTGCCAGCAGTCCCATCGGGGGGGCGAGGGCTGAAGCTTTCTTT.

V usage is TRBV7-9 and J usage is TRBJ2-3, with unresolved D. Trimming removed 7 bases from V and 6 bases from J, with 11 bases in between. Per germline, CDR1 SEHNR and CDR2 FQNEAQ (reference sequence). CDR3 length: 12 amino acids. CDR3 loop: CASTTRSDTQYF. Written as DNA, the CDR3 is TGTGCCAGCACCACGAGGAGTGATACGCAGTATTTT. Using reference TRBV7-9 and TRBJ2-3 for the parts outside the CDR3, the full variable domain is DTGVSQNPRHKITKRGQNVTFRCDPISEHNRLYWYRQTLGQGPEFLTYFQNEAQLEKSRLLSDRFSAERPKGSFSTLEIQRTEQGDSAMYLCASTTRSDTQYFGPGTRLTVL.

The V and J genes are TRBV4-1 and TRBJ2-1; TRBD2 matches 7 bases. Germline V gene data show CDR1 as MGHRA and CDR2 as YSYEKL. The CDR3 has 15 residues. The J segment lost 9 bases and the V segment lost 8 bases, leaving 16 bases of the junction unmatched. CDR3 in amino acids: CASDPGRAGVTEQFF. The CDR3 DNA follows: TGCGCCAGCGACCCTGGGAGGGCGGGGGTTACTGAGCAGTTCTTC.